The clone carrying this T cell receptor beta chain was found a few times. Its antigen remains unknown. The record originates from a study of T cell responses to AZD1222 COVID-19 vaccine. Study summary: Both about-4-week and about-12-week second-dose recipients were combined. Findings of the study overall: Clonal diversity was possibly underestimated; the donors were predominantly white British and more often female.

This table comes from immunoSEQ multiplex PCR, and its TCRdb copy is limited to in-frame clones, with some not included. The repertoire includes 90,000 to 120,000 clones, about 91% of them detected once, and approximately 19% sits in the top ten. V trimming: 0 bases; J trimming: 1 base; junction bases outside the gene matches: 5. The CDR3 is 16 residues long. Germline assignment: CDR1 SGHNT and CDR2 YYREEE (reference sequence). Sequencing used peripheral blood, obtained on day 0 of AZD1222 vaccination. The origin of this receptor is an adult in good health. The rearrangement links TRBV5-4 to TRBJ1-2; 8 nucleotides match TRBD1. CDR3 loop: CASSLAGGAFNYGYTF. The CDR3 coding sequence is TGTGCCAGCAGCTTGGCAGGGGGCGCTTTTAACTATGGCTACACCTTC.